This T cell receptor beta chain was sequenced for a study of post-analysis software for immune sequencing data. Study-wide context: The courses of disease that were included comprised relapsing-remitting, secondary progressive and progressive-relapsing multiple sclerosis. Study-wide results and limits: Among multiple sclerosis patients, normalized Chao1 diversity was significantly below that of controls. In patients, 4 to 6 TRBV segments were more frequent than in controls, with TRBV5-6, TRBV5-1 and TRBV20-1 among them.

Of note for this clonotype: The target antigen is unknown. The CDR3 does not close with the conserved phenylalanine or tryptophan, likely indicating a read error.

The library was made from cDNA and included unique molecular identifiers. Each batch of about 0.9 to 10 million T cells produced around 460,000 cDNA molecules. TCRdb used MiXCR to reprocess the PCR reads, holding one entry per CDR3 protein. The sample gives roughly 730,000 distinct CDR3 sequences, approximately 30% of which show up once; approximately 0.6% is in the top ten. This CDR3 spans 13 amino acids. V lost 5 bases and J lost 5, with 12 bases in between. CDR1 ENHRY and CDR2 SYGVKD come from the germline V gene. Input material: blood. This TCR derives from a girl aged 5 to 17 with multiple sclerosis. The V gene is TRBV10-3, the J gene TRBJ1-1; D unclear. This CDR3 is CAISSFEGTEAFV. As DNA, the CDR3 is TGTGCCATCAGTTCCTTTGAGGGAACTGAAGCTTTCGTT.